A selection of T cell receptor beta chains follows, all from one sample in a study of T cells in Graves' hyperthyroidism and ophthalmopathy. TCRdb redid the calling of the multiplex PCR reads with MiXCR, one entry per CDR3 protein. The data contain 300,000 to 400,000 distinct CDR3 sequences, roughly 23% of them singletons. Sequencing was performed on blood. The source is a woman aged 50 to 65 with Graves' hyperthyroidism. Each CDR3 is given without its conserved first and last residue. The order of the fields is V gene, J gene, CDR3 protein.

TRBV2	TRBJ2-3	ASSYRTSGTDTQY
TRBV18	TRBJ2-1	ASSPPLAGGIYNEQF
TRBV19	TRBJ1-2	ASSPEVNANYGYT
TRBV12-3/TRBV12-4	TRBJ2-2	ASSLLGAGELF
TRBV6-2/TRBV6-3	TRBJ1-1	ASSSTPSTGPRKAF
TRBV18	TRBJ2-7	ASSPPGGAYEQY
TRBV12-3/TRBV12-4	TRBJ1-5	ASSNGQGMWPQH
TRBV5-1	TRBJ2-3	ASSAATGGNTDTQY
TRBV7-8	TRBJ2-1	ASSLARGLVGNEQF
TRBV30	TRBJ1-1	AWRRQAEAF
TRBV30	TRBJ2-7	AWSVGLGTYEQY
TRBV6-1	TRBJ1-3	ASRPQGARNTIY
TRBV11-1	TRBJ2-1	ASSLRASGGAEQF
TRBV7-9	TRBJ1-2	ASSSTANYGYT
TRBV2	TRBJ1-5	ASSEGGDNNQPQH
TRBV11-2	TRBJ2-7	ASSLDPRTGSYEQY
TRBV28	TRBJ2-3	ASSSPVWGPRADTQY
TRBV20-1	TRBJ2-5	SANPGGQETQY
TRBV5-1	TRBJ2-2	ASRADRVNTGELF
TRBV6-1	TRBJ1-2	ASSEKGGANYGYT
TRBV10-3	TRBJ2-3	AISERLAGPSTDTQY
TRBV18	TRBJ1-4	ASSDRGHEKLF
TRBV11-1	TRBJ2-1	ASSLVGRENEQF
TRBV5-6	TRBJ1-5	ASSLGAGYSNQPQH
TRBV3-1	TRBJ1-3	ASSQAGGNTIY
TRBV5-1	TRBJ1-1	ASSLMVNTEAF
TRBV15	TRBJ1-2	ATSRERGSYGYT
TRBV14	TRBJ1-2	ASSQVQGLGYGYT
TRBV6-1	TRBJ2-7	ASSGGWAGRSYEQY
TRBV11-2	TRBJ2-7	ASSLGAGWVQY
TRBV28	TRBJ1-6	ASRRDGFNSPLH
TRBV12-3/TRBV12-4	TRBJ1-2	ASSGGRSGYT
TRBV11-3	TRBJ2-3	ASSRYRGPSPDTQY
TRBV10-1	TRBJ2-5	ASSESIGLAGGQETQY
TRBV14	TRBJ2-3	ASSQGGSPGDTQY
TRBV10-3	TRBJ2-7	AISAGANYEQY
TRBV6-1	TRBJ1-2	ASNAGTANYGYT
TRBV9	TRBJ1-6	ASSGEEGSYNSPLH